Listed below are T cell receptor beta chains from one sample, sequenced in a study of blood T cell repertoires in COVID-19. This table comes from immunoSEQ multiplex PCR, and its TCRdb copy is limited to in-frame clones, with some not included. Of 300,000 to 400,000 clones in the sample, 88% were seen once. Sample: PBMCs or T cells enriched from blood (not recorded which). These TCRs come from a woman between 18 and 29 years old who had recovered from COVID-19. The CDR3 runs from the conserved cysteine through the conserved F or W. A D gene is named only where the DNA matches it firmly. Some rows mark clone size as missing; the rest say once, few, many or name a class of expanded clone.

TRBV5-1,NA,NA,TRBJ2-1,TGCGCCAGCAGCTTGCCAGGAAGCTCCTACAATGAGCAGTTCTTC,CASSLPGSSYNEQFF
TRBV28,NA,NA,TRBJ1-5,TGTGCCAGCAGTGCCGTGAGGCTGGGGCCCCAGCATTTT,CASSAVRLGPQHF
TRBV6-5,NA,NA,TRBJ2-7,TGTGCCAGTAAGGACAGCTTCACCTCCTACGAGCAGTACTTC,CASKDSFTSYEQYF
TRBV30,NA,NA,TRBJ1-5,TGTGCCTGGAGCTCCGGACTCATGGTCAATCAGCCCCAGCATTTT,CAWSSGLMVNQPQHF
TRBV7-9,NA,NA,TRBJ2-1,TGTGCCAGCAGCATAAGAGACAATGAGCAGTTCTTC,CASSIRDNEQFF
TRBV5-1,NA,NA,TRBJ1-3,TGCGCCAGCAGTGTTGCAGGGCAAGACACCATATATTTT,CASSVAGQDTIYF
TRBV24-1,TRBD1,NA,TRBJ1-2,TGTGCCACCAGTCCAGGACAGGGTGGGGGCTACACCTTC,CATSPGQGGGYTF
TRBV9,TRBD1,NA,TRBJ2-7,TGTGCCAGCAGCCAGGGGGCATCCTACGAGCAGTACTTC,CASSQGASYEQYF
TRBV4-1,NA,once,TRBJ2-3,TGCGCCAGCAGCCAAGAAGGGGTTGAAACAGATACGCAGTATTTT,CASSQEGVETDTQYF
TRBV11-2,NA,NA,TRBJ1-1,TGTGCCGCGGTCGGGATGAACACTGAAGCTTTCTTT,CAAVGMNTEAFF
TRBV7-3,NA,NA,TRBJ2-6,TGTGCCAGCAGCCAGGGACAATCTGGGGCCAACGTCCTGACTTTC,CASSQGQSGANVLTF
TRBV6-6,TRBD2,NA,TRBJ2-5,TGTGCCAGCAGTCAGGGTCTAGGCGGGGGGGCATACCAAGAGACCCAGTACTTC,CASSQGLGGGAYQETQYF
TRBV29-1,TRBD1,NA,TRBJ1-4,TGCAGCGTCGCAACCGGGACAGGGGCTGAAAAACTGTTTTTT,CSVATGTGAEKLFF
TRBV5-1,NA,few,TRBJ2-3,TGCGCCAGCAGCTTGGTCTTGGCTCCGGATACGCAGTATTTT,CASSLVLAPDTQYF
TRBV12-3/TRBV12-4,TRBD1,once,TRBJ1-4,TGTGCCAGCAGTGCGGACAGGGGAGGGAAACTGTTTTTT,CASSADRGGKLFF
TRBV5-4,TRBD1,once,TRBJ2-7,TGTGCCAGCAGCCCCTCAGGGGGCTACCTTAACCACGAGCAGTACTTC,CASSPSGGYLNHEQYF
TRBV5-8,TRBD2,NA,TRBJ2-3,TGTGCCAGCAGCCGCGGACTAGCGGGATCCACAGATACGCAGTATTTT,CASSRGLAGSTDTQYF
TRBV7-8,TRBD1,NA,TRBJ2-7,TGTGCCAGCAGCTTAGCTGCGACAGGGGACCAGTACTTC,CASSLAATGDQYF
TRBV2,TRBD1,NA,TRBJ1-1,TGTGCCAGCAGTCACGGACAGGTCGGGAACACTGAAGCTTTCTTT,CASSHGQVGNTEAFF
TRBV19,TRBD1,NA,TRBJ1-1,TGTGCCAGTAGGACATCCATGGACAGGGGAAATGAAGCTTTCTTT,CASRTSMDRGNEAFF
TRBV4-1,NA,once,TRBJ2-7,TGCGCCAGCAGCCAAGATAGCGGAAAGAGCTCCTACGAGCAGTACTTC,CASSQDSGKSSYEQYF
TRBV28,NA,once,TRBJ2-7,TGTGCCAGCAGCCCCCTAATACAGGGTTACTACGAGCAGTACTTC,CASSPLIQGYYEQYF
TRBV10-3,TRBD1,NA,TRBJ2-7,TGTGCCATCAGTGAGTCGAGACAGGGGGACACCAACCCCTACGAGCAGTACTTC,CAISESRQGDTNPYEQYF
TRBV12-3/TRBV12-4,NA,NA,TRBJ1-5,TGTGCCAGCAGTCCAGATAGCAATCAGCCCCAGCATTTT,CASSPDSNQPQHF
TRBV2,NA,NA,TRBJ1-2,TGTGCCAGCCGAGCCCTAAGCGGGGGTGGAGGCTACACCTTC,CASRALSGGGGYTF
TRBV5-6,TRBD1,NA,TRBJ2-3,TGTGCCAGCAGCCGCGATTCGGGACAGATGAATTTCGCGGCAGATACGCAGTATTTT,CASSRDSGQMNFAADTQYF
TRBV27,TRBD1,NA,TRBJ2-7,TGTGCCAGCAGCCCAGGGACAGGGGGCAACGAGCAGTACTTC,CASSPGTGGNEQYF
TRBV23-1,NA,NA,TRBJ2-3,TGCGCCAGCAGTCCCGCAGATACGCAGTATTTT,CASSPADTQYF
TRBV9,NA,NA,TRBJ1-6,TGTGCCAGCAGCGAACACCCGGATTTCGCGGATTCACCCCTCCACTTT,CASSEHPDFADSPLHF
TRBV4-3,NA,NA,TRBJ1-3,TGCGCCAGCAGCCAAGATCTAATACGTCTGATCTCTGGAAACACCATATATTTT,CASSQDLIRLISGNTIYF